The present TCR beta chain was sequenced within a study of cytomegalovirus exposure and HLA in healthy donors. Study background: An early release of data contained about 85 million unique TCRs, which came from HLA-typed donors. Genotyping showed around four fifths of 350 to 400 donors falling in the Caucasian-associated ancestry cluster. Notes on the study in general: Cytomegalovirus status was reportedly diagnosed by the classifier with high sensitivity and specificity. Earlier analysis yielded a pattern in which most TCR beta V segments were productive about 90% or about 30% of the time.

A note on this clone: Its antigen is not known.

Use of 60 Vbeta and 13 Jbeta primers characterized the PCR. Sequenced by immunoSEQ multiplex PCR; TCRdb stores in-frame clones only, minus some. The sample includes around 210,000 clones, approximately 80% of them seen just once. CDR1 and CDR2 (germline): SGHVS, FNYEAQ. The CDR3 contains 15 residues. Trimming at V came to 4 bases and at J to 5 bases, leaving 6 bases not matched to a gene. The sequenced sample consisted of PBMCs. This sequence originates from a woman aged 25 to 39 in good health and CMV-seronegative. The chain carries TRBV7-6 and TRBJ2-3, with 10 bases that match TRBD2. The CDR3 DNA follows: TGTGCCAGCAGCTCCGGGCCTAGCGGGAGAGATACGCAGTATTTT. This sequence encodes CASSSGPSGRDTQYF.